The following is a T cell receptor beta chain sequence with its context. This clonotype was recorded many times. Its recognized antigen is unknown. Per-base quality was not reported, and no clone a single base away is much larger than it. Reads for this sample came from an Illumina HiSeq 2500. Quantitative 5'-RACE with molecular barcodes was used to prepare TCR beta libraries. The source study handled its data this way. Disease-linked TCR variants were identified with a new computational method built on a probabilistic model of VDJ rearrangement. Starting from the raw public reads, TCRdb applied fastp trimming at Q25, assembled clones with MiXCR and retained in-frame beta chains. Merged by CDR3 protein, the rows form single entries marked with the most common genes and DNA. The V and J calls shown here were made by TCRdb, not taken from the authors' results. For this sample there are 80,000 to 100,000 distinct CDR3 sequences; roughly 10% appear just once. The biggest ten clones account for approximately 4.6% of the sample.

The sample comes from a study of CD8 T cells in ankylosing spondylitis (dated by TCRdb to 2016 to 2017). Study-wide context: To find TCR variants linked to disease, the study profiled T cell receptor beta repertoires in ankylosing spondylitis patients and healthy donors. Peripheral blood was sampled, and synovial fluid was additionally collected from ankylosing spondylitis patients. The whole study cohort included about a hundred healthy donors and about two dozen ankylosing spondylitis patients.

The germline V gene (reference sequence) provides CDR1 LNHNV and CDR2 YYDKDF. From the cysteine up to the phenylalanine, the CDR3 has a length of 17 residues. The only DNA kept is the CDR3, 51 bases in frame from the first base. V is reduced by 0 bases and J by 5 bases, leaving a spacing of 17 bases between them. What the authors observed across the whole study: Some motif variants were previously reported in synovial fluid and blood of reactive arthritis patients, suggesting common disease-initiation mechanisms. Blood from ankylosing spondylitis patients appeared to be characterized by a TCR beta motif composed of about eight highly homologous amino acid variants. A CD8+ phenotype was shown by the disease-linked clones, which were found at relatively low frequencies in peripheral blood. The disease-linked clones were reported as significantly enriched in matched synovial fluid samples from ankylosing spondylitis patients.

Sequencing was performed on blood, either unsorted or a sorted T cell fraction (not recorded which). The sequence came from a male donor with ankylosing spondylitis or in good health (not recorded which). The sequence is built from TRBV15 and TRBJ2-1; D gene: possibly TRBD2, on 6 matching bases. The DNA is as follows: TGTGCCACCAGCAGAGATGCCGGGGAGGCCTTACACAATGAGCAGTTCTTC. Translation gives CATSRDAGEALHNEQFF.